This is a list of T cell receptor beta chains from one sample in a study of T-cell memory formation after mild COVID-19. TCRdb itself ran the 5' RACE reads through MiXCR, one entry per CDR3 protein. This sample carries about 180,000 distinct CDR3 sequences, approximately 18% of them seen once, and the ten largest clones take 3.9%. The sample taken for sequencing was PBMCs or a T cell subset sorted from them (not recorded which). Receptors originate from a man between 18 and 35 years old who had mild COVID-19 (a few samples of this study predate the infection). Cell type and time point are not known. The CDR3 runs from the conserved cysteine through the conserved F or W. D genes are given only for firm matches. Size is omitted from some rows. Given values are once, few, many or a class for expanded clones.

j_gene | v_gene | len | abundance | d_gene | CDR3aa | CDR3nt
TRBJ2-3 | TRBV6-8 | 17 | . | . | CASPIPRQARNTDTQYF | TGTGCCAGCCCAATACCCCGACAGGCGCGTAACACAGATACGCAGTATTTT
TRBJ1-2 | TRBV5-1 | 14 | few | . | CASSTGTEGYGYTF | TGCGCCAGCAGCACCGGGACGGAGGGATATGGCTACACCTTC
TRBJ1-4 | TRBV18 | 13 | . | . | CASSPEPGEKLFF | TGTGCCAGCTCACCTGAGCCGGGGGAAAAACTGTTTTTT
TRBJ1-2 | TRBV10-3 | 11 | . | . | CAIKGDPGYTF | TGTGCCATCAAGGGTGACCCGGGCTACACCTTC
TRBJ1-2 | TRBV6-1 | 13 | . | . | CASSDGQDYGYTF | TGTGCCAGCAGTGACGGGCAGGACTATGGCTACACCTTC
TRBJ2-6 | TRBV6-1 | 15 | few | . | CASSKHVSGANVLTF | TGTGCCAGCAGTAAACATGTCTCTGGGGCCAACGTCCTGACTTTC
TRBJ1-1 | TRBV15 | 14 | . | . | CATALDEGRTEAFF | TGTGCCACCGCCTTGGATGAGGGGAGGACTGAAGCTTTCTTT
TRBJ1-3 | TRBV5-1 | 17 | many | . | CASSLDAAGAFGNTIYF | TGCGCCAGCAGCTTGGACGCCGCGGGCGCATTCGGAAACACCATATATTTT
TRBJ2-1 | TRBV7-9 | 20 | . | . | CASSLVLGRGVDPNTHEQFF | TGTGCCAGCAGCTTAGTTCTCGGCAGGGGGGTGGACCCCAATACACATGAGCAGTTCTTC
TRBJ2-2 | TRBV6-5 | 15 | . | TRBD2 | CASGIAGDPTGELFF | TGTGCCAGCGGAATAGCGGGGGACCCGACCGGGGAGCTGTTTTTT
TRBJ2-1 | TRBV18 | 17 | few | . | CASSPGDGGASYNEQFF | TGTGCCAGCTCACCAGGGGACGGAGGGGCCTCCTACAATGAGCAGTTCTTC
TRBJ2-3 | TRBV9 | 14 | . | . | CASSVDSSTDTQYF | TGTGCCAGCAGCGTAGACTCTAGCACAGATACGCAGTATTTT
TRBJ1-3 | TRBV4-3 | 13 | . | . | CASSKTDGNTIYF | TGCGCCAGCAGCAAGACTGATGGAAACACCATATATTTT
TRBJ1-2 | TRBV7-9 | 14 | few | . | CASSFARGSGGYTF | TGTGCCAGCAGCTTCGCGAGGGGGTCAGGGGGCTACACCTTC
TRBJ1-1 | TRBV18 | 13 | few | . | CASSPGEDTEAFF | TGTGCCAGCTCACCGGGCGAAGACACTGAAGCTTTCTTT
TRBJ2-1 | TRBV10-1 | 13 | many | TRBD1 | CASSRDSREWQFF | TGCGCCAGCAGCCGGGACAGCCGAGAGTGGCAGTTCTTC
TRBJ2-1 | TRBV5-1 | 15 | . | . | CASSTARTERNEQFF | TGCGCCAGCAGCACCGCCCGGACAGAACGCAATGAGCAGTTCTTC
TRBJ2-3 | TRBV12-3/TRBV12-4 | 11 | . | . | CASQAADTQYF | TGTGCCAGTCAAGCAGCAGATACGCAGTATTTT
TRBJ2-3 | TRBV29-1 | 14 | few | . | CSVVGGRGTDTQYF | TGCAGCGTTGTGGGGGGCCGAGGCACAGATACGCAGTATTTT
TRBJ2-2 | TRBV5-1 | 12 | few | . | CASKQGTGELFF | TGCGCCAGCAAACAGGGAACCGGGGAGCTGTTTTTT
TRBJ2-5 | TRBV29-1 | 12 | . | . | CSVGEGRETQYF | TGCAGCGTTGGTGAGGGGCGGGAGACCCAGTACTTC
TRBJ1-1 | TRBV7-8 | 15 | few | . | CASSLASQGYTEAFF | TGTGCCAGCAGCTTAGCCAGCCAGGGTTACACTGAAGCTTTCTTT
TRBJ1-6 | TRBV20-1 | 13 | once | TRBD1 | CSAYGQGNSPLHF | TGCAGTGCTTACGGACAGGGAAATTCACCCCTCCACTTT
TRBJ2-1 | TRBV5-1 | 17 | few | TRBD2 | CASSSRNSGGADNEQFF | TGCGCCAGCAGTTCGCGAAATAGCGGGGGGGCCGACAATGAGCAGTTCTTC
TRBJ1-1 | TRBV12-3/TRBV12-4 | 12 | few | . | CASRVRGAEAFF | TGTGCCAGCAGGGTGAGAGGGGCTGAAGCTTTCTTT
TRBJ2-1 | TRBV20-1 | 16 | few | TRBD2 | CSARARLAGAYNEQFF | TGCAGTGCTAGGGCCCGACTAGCGGGGGCCTACAATGAGCAGTTCTTC
TRBJ1-5 | TRBV7-2 | 15 | . | . | CASREAGLSNQPQHF | TGTGCCAGCAGAGAAGCAGGACTTAGCAATCAGCCCCAGCATTTT
TRBJ1-6 | TRBV12-5 | 13 | few | . | CASGLDGGSPLHF | TGTGCTAGTGGTTTGGACGGAGGATCACCCCTCCACTTT
TRBJ2-3 | TRBV28 | 14 | few | TRBD2 | CASKTGGATDTQYF | TGTGCCAGCAAGACGGGAGGGGCTACAGATACGCAGTATTTT
TRBJ1-5 | TRBV5-5 | 16 | . | TRBD1 | CASSPAGQGDNQPQHF | TGTGCCAGCAGCCCCGCCGGACAGGGAGATAATCAGCCCCAGCATTTT
TRBJ2-7 | TRBV4-1 | 16 | few | TRBD2 | CASSQWEGMPAYEQYF | TGCGCCAGCAGCCAATGGGAGGGGATGCCGGCGTACGAGCAGTACTTC
TRBJ1-1 | TRBV2 | 12 | many | TRBD1 | CASSEQGVEAFF | TGTGCCAGCAGTGAACAGGGGGTGGAAGCTTTCTTT
TRBJ2-7 | TRBV14 | 13 | . | . | CASSQGQGGEQYF | TGTGCCAGCAGCCAAGGGCAGGGGGGCGAGCAGTACTTC
TRBJ2-1 | TRBV6-2/TRBV6-3 | 10 | few | . | CASSNNEQFF | TGTGCCAGCAGTAACAATGAGCAGTTCTTC
TRBJ1-4 | TRBV11-2 | 14 | . | . | CASSSPSRNEKLFF | TGTGCCAGCAGCTCCCCGTCTAGAAATGAAAAACTGTTTTTT
TRBJ2-5 | TRBV15 | 15 | few | TRBD2 | CATSREVAGVETQYF | TGTGCCACCAGCAGAGAGGTAGCGGGGGTAGAGACCCAGTACTTC
TRBJ1-2 | TRBV14 | 15 | few | TRBD1 | CASSRITGGSQGYTF | TGTGCCAGCAGCCGTATAACAGGGGGCTCGCAGGGCTACACCTTC
TRBJ1-2 | TRBV7-2 | 12 | . | . | CASSLLNYGYTF | TGTGCCAGCAGCCTTTTAAACTATGGCTACACCTTC
TRBJ2-3 | TRBV5-1 | 14 | . | . | CASSLFEYTDTQYF | TGCGCCAGCAGCTTATTCGAGTACACAGATACGCAGTATTTT
TRBJ1-2 | TRBV20-1 | 16 | . | TRBD1 | CSARRDSPDLFYGYTF | TGCAGTGCTAGACGGGACAGCCCTGACCTTTTCTATGGCTACACCTTC
TRBJ1-2 | TRBV9 | 14 | once | . | CASSVGGGGYGYTF | TGTGCCAGCAGCGTAGGAGGAGGCGGCTATGGCTACACCTTC
TRBJ1-2 | TRBV6-1 | 17 | . | TRBD1 | CASSFPSGTGINYGYTF | TGTGCCAGCAGCTTCCCCTCCGGGACAGGGATTAACTATGGCTACACCTTC